These 5 T cell receptor beta chains share one sample of origin, sequenced in a study of PD-1 blockade in classical Hodgkin lymphoma. Clones were sequenced by immunoSEQ multiplex PCR, and TCRdb holds only the in-frame ones, with some missing. Of approximately 21,000 clones in the sample, 85% were seen once. This sample's time point: cycle 4 day 1 (C4D1), after less than 7 weeks of nivolumab. Relapses following autologous stem cell transplantation were seen in all patients, with brentuximab vedotin exposure varying. The sequenced sample was peripheral blood mononuclear cells (PBMCs), obtained before the fourth cycle of nivolumab. The receptors stem from a human donor with classical Hodgkin lymphoma.

The rearrangement joins TRBV11-2 to TRBJ2-7; no clear D. The CDR3 is 13 residues long. V lost 1 base and J 5 bases, leaving 9 bases between the germline ends. CDR1 and CDR2 (germline): SGHAT, FQNNGV. This chain's CDR3 is CASSLGTPHEQYF. The CDR3 DNA reads as TGTGCCAGCAGCTTAGGTACGCCTCACGAGCAGTACTTC.

As DNA, the CDR3 is TGCGCCAGCAGCCAAGATCGCCAGGCATTCGCGGGGTATGGAAACACCATATATTTT. Encoded protein: CASSQDRQAFAGYGNTIYF. The chain is built from TRBV4-3 and TRBJ1-3; D unclear. The CDR3 is 19 amino acids. With 0 bases removed from V and 3 bases from J, the gap between germline ends came to 21 bases. Germline loops: CDR1 LGHNA, CDR2 YSLEER.

In this sample, this clone is large. This sequence joins TRBV27 and TRBJ2-7; tentative D call: TRBD2 (5 bases). Trimming removed 6 bases at V and 7 bases at J, with 16 bases between. Germline lookup yields CDR1 MNHEY and CDR2 SMNVEV (reference sequence). The CDR3 is made up of 13 amino acids. The CDR3 DNA follows: TGTGCCAGCAGGGGAGATTCAACGAAAGAGCAGTACTTC. As protein: CASRGDSTKEQYF.

The chain combines TRBV27 with TRBJ2-6; no firm D call. V was pared by 4 bases and J by 0 bases, with 7 bases between. This CDR3 region has 15 residues. Germline V gene sequence: CDR1 MNHEY, CDR2 SMNVEV (reference sequence). This CDR3 is CASSSYFSGANVLTF. CDR3 coding DNA: TGTGCCAGCAGTTCCTACTTCTCTGGGGCCAACGTCCTGACTTTC.

This clone was seen more than once but under ten times. The chain carries TRBV18 and TRBJ1-6; a weak D match, TRBD1 (5 bases). The length of the CDR3 is 16 residues. The ends were cut back, 1 base at V and 3 bases at J, with 10 bases in the middle. In germline, CDR1 is KGHSH, CDR2 LQKENI. Here the CDR3 DNA reads TGTGCCAGCTCACCACGTGAGGGGAGCTATAATTCACCCCTCCACTTT. This gives the protein CASSPREGSYNSPLHF.